This T cell receptor (beta chain) was found in a study of blood T cell repertoires in COVID-19. Study context: Sources were T cells, B-cell-depleted T cells, or PBMCs; the material itself was cDNA or gDNA.

In Seattle, patients joined the study during active infection and were tracked longitudinally. Per the study methods: Scientists estimated how many nucleated cells there were by amplifying reference gene primers. The table came from immunoSEQ multiplex PCR; TCRdb's copy has only in-frame clones and leaves some out. V and J calls and clone size come straight from that table; D and trimming were deduced from the DNA. The profile shows more than 85,000 clones, about 87% of them singletons. The CDR3 loop spans 11 amino acids. CDR1 is SEHNR and CDR2 is FQNEAQ in the germline V gene (reference sequence). The V end lost 5 bases, the J end lost 11 bases, and 12 bases lay between the germline ends. This clone was seen a single time.

V and J are TRBV7-9 and TRBJ1-1; weak D call: TRBD1 (6 bases). This TCR was sampled from a human donor with COVID-19, enrolled during active disease. The donor label of this sample is uncertain. Sequenced material: peripheral blood. CDR3 region: CASSPQGTAFF. The CDR3, as DNA: TGTGCCAGCAGCCCCCAGGGGACGGCTTTCTTT.